This TCR beta chain was observed in a study of cytomegalovirus exposure and HLA in healthy donors. Study outcomes and limitations: TCR beta sequences reportedly predicted the HLA-A and HLA-B alleles of most subjects accurately. It was reported that the classifier diagnosed cytomegalovirus status with high specificity and sensitivity in both the original and validation cohorts. TCR beta V- and J-gene trimming was later associated with a missense DCLRE1C variant.

As regards this clone: Its antigen is undetermined.

Primers included in the PCR were 60 Vbeta and 13 Jbeta primers. Profiled with immunoSEQ multiplex PCR; TCRdb holds only in-frame clones, not every one. This sample has about 190,000 clones, with 75% to 85% found just once. The sample was PBMCs. This receptor was obtained from a woman under 30 in good health and CMV-seronegative.

The CDR3 loop reads CASSAGQFTGELFF. CDR3 DNA: TGTGCCAGCAGCGCGGGACAGTTCACCGGGGAGCTGTTTTTT. The chain combines TRBV28 with TRBJ2-2, with D perhaps TRBD1 (7 bases). Germline CDR1 MDHEN, CDR2 SYDVKM. The V end lost 6 bases, the J end lost 4 bases, and 12 bases lay between the germline ends. CDR3 length: 14 residues. Combining the CDR3 with reference TRBV28 and TRBJ2-2 gives the whole variable domain DVKVTQSSRYLVKRTGEKVFLECVQDMDHENMFWYRQDPGLGLRLIYFSYDVKMKEKGDIPEGYSVSREKKERFSLILESASTNQTSMYLCASSAGQFTGELFFGEGSRLTVL.